One and the same sample provided the 21 T cell receptor beta chains below, sequenced in a study of shared clonotypes between healthy human individuals (dated by TCRdb to 2018 to 2021). The library was built by means of the immunoSEQ multiplex PCR assay. Here the immuneACCESS table is served through TCRdb, limited to in-frame sequences with V and J called. Missing clones are a known gap in these copies; in checked studies unresolved V genes cover under half, and the rest lacks a known reason. Recorded for this sample are hundreds of thousands of clones; around 78% of them occurred a single time. Together, the top ten hold 1.5% to 2% of the sample. What was sequenced was memory CD4+ T cells sorted from blood. Reading the label with the study, this specimen's cell subset or site is: CD45RA-negative fraction. The receptors were sampled from a woman in her twenties or thirties in good health.

Note on this clone: This may come from a read error, since a much larger clone is one base off. Other DNA sequences in this sample translate to the same CDR3. The chain recombines TRBV7-2 with TRBJ2-7; 7 positions agree with TRBD2. Germline CDR1 reads SGHTA; CDR2 reads FQGNSA. The CDR3 contains 14 residues. V lost 5 bases and J lost 1; bases outside the gene matches: 5. The CDR3: CASSQQRDSYEQYF. The CDR3 coding sequence is TGTGCCAGCAGCCAACAGCGGGATTCCTACGAGCAGTACTTC.

The J gene is TRBJ2-6, the V gene TRBV28; D is possibly TRBD1 (5 bases). This CDR3 contains 19 residues. CDR1 is MDHEN and CDR2 is SYDVKM in the germline V gene. V was pared by 4 bases and J by 0 bases, with 19 bases between. This CDR3 is CASSSPIGMGLSGANVLTF. In DNA form, the CDR3 reads TGTGCCAGCAGTTCTCCGATAGGAATGGGGCTCTCTGGGGCCAACGTCCTGACTTTC.

This chain links TRBV7-2 with TRBJ2-4, with 8 bases identical to TRBD2. This CDR3 has 16 amino acids. With V trimmed by 1 base and J by 4 bases, 6 bases remained unmatched. Germline V gives CDR1 SGHTA, CDR2 FQGNSA. The CDR3 here is CASSLVGAGVKNIQYF. The CDR3 DNA follows: TGTGCCAGCAGCTTAGTGGGAGCGGGAGTAAAAAACATTCAGTACTTC.

The chain links TRBV6-1 to TRBJ2-1, with 8 bases aligning to TRBD2. The V and J ends lost 6 bases and 5 bases, in that order; junction bases with no gene match: 3. Germline CDR1 and CDR2: MNHNS and SASEGT. This CDR3 comprises 13 residues. CDR3 DNA sequence: TGTGCCAGCAGACTAGCGGAGAACAATGAGCAGTTCTTC. It specifies CASRLAENNEQFF.

This rearrangement joins TRBV19 to TRBJ2-1; TRBD2 agrees at 12 bases. This CDR3 has 15 residues. After removal of 4 bases from V and 8 bases from J, the junction contained 6 bases not matched to a gene. Looked up from germline, CDR1 is LNHDA and CDR2 is SQIVND (reference sequence). The CDR3 loop reads CASSRLAGARHEQFF. The CDR3 region has the DNA TGTGCCAGTAGTAGACTAGCGGGAGCTCGACATGAGCAGTTCTTC.

In DNA, the CDR3 is TGTGCCAGCAGTGACTCACTGACTAGCGTCAGCTCAACTAGCACAGATACGCAGTATTTT. Translated: CASSDSLTSVSSTSTDTQYF. The chain couples TRBV27 to TRBJ2-3; the match to TRBD2 covers 8 bases. Germline V CDR1 and CDR2: MNHEY, SMNVEV (reference sequence). The CDR3 runs 20 residues. The J segment lost 0 bases and the V segment lost 5 bases, leaving 19 bases of the junction unmatched.

This rearrangement joins TRBV13 to TRBJ2-3; D is unclear. CDR1 PRHDT and CDR2 FYEKMQ come from the germline V gene (reference sequence). V was trimmed by 0 bases and J by 1 base, leaving 17 bases between them. This CDR3 contains 18 residues. The CDR3 coding sequence is TGTGCCAGCAGCTTAGGGTTAGGTGGTCTAGTTGGCACAGATACGCAGTATTTT. Translating gives CASSLGLGGLVGTDTQYF.

The chain has TRBV5-1 and TRBJ1-3; D is uncertain. In germline, CDR1 is SGHRS, CDR2 YFSETQ. The length of the CDR3 is 14 residues. V lost 5 bases and J 0 bases, leaving 9 bases between the germline ends. In DNA, the CDR3 is TGCGCCAGCAGTCGGAGTGACTCTGGAAACACCATATATTTT. Its translation is CASSRSDSGNTIYF.

V is TRBV2 and J is TRBJ2-5; possibly TRBD2 for D (6 bases). The J call may be in error: the DNA end matches TRBJ2-7 better. The CDR3 runs to 15 residues. Germline V lookup: CDR1 SNHLY, CDR2 FYNNEI. CDR3 loop: CASRLERASSYEQYF. The CDR3 DNA sequence: TGTGCCAGCAGGCTCGAGCGGGCAAGCTCCTACGAGCAGTACTTC.

This chain links TRBV2 with TRBJ2-1; TRBD2 matches 7 bases. The CDR3 totals 17 residues. Germline V gene lookup returns CDR1 SNHLY and CDR2 FYNNEI. V trimming: 0 bases; J trimming: 1 base; junction bases outside the gene matches: 6. DNA for the CDR3: TGTGCCAGCAGTGAAGCGCGGCTAGCGGATTCCTACAATGAGCAGTTCTTC. This sequence encodes CASSEARLADSYNEQFF.

This rearrangement joins TRBV28 to TRBJ1-4; no clear D. The CDR3 length is 15 residues. Germline assignment: CDR1 MDHEN and CDR2 SYDVKM. Trimming cost V 8 bases and J 0 bases, with 13 bases left between them. The CDR3 loop reads CASGRVWATNEKLFF. As DNA, the CDR3 is TGTGCCAGCGGCCGAGTTTGGGCAACTAATGAAAAACTGTTTTTT.

V is TRBV4-1 and J is TRBJ1-2, with 8 bases fitting TRBD1. The germline V gene has CDR1 MGHRA and CDR2 YSYEKL. The CDR3 spans 16 residues. Germline trimming cut 3 bases from V and 4 bases from J; bases unmatched to any gene: 10. The CDR3, as DNA: TGCGCCAGCAGCCAGCCGGGACAGGTGCGGGGCTATGGCTACACCTTC. Protein: CASSQPGQVRGYGYTF.

This chain uses TRBV6-4 with TRBJ2-2, with TRBD2 identical over 7 bases. V was pared by 4 bases and J by 4 bases, with 3 bases of the junction left unmatched. The germline CDR1 and CDR2 sequences are MRHNA and SNTAGT. This CDR3 region has 14 residues. The DNA of the CDR3 is TGTGCCAGCAGTGGGGCTAGCGGCACCGGGGAGCTGTTTTTT. This encodes CASSGASGTGELFF.

The V call is TRBV6-1, the J call TRBJ2-1; D gene ambiguous. The CDR3 covers 14 residues. Germline-derived CDR1 and CDR2 are MNHNS and SASEGT. Between the trimmed V and J ends, which lost 4 bases and 5 bases, there was a span of 12 bases. The CDR3 DNA reads TGTGCCAGCAGTGTTGCGATTTTTAACAATGAGCAGTTCTTC. Residues: CASSVAIFNNEQFF.

The chain has TRBV7-8 and TRBJ1-1; 8 positions agree with TRBD1. The V gene end was trimmed by 5 bases and the J gene end by 5 bases; junction bases not matched to a gene: 16. There are 17 residues in the CDR3. Germline lookup yields CDR1 SGHVS and CDR2 FQNEAQ. The DNA of the CDR3 is TGTGCCAGCAGCGCCGGGTCAGGGGGCGCTGGGTTTACTGAAGCTTTCTTT. Its translation is CASSAGSGGAGFTEAFF.

V and J are TRBV28 and TRBJ1-2; TRBD1 is a possible D gene (5 bases). The V end was cut by 4 bases, the J end by 1 base, with 13 bases between. The CDR3 is 15 residues long. CDR1 MDHEN and CDR2 SYDVKM come from the germline V gene. The CDR3 is CASSSSPQVNYGYTF. CDR3 in DNA: TGTGCCAGCAGTTCGAGCCCACAGGTTAACTATGGCTACACCTTC.

In this sample, this clone turned up a few times. J is TRBJ1-5 and V is TRBV28; possible D gene TRBD1, 6 bases. In germline, CDR1 is MDHEN, CDR2 SYDVKM. The CDR3 is made up of 15 amino acids. Trimming cost V 6 bases and J 4 bases, with 16 bases left between them. CDR3 sequence reads: CASRTNRQANQPQHF. For the CDR3, the DNA is TGTGCCAGCAGGACAAATCGACAGGCAAATCAGCCCCAGCATTTT.

This clone was counted a few times. The rearrangement links TRBV14 to TRBJ2-3; either TRBD1 or TRBD2 may supply D (7 bases each). The CDR3 covers 16 residues. Germline V gene data show CDR1 as SGHDN and CDR2 as FVKESK. V was cut by 0 bases and J by 3 bases, with 13 bases left in between. The CDR3 sequence: CASSQDARGGTDTQYF. The CDR3 DNA reads TGTGCCAGCAGCCAAGATGCCAGGGGGGGTACAGATACGCAGTATTTT. The full variable domain, in which reference TRBV14 and TRBJ2-3 provide the parts outside the CDR3, is EAGVTQFPSHSVIEKGQTVTLRCDPISGHDNLYWYRRVMGKEIKFLLHFVKESKQDESGMPNNRFLAERTGGTYSTLKVQPAELEDSGVYFCASSQDARGGTDTQYFGPGTRLTVL.

Note on this clone: At the DNA level, this CDR3 is encoded by other sequences in the same sample as well. This rearrangement joins TRBV6-6 to TRBJ1-1; D is undetermined. Germline V lookup: CDR1 MNHNY, CDR2 SVGAGI (reference sequence). This CDR3 comprises 14 residues. Trimming removed 0 bases from V and 1 base from J, with 6 bases in between. The CDR3 sequence: CASSYSGGNTEAFF. CDR3 bases: TGTGCCAGCAGTTACTCAGGAGGGAACACTGAAGCTTTCTTT.

The chain recombines TRBV6-5 with TRBJ1-1, with 7 bases aligning to TRBD1. CDR3 length: 12 amino acids. J was trimmed by 11 bases and V by 2 bases; bases with no gene match: 5. CDR1 MNHEY and CDR2 SVGAGI come from the germline V gene. CDR3 nucleotides: TGTGCCAGCAGTTACATCTGGGGACAGGCTTTCTTT. Amino acid sequence: CASSYIWGQAFF.

The DNA of the CDR3 is TGTGCCAGCAGCTTAGCTTCCGGGACCCTCTCCTACGAGCAGTACTTC. It yields the protein CASSLASGTLSYEQYF. This chain links TRBV11-2 with TRBJ2-7; D possibly uses TRBD1 or TRBD2 (5 bases each). CDR1 is SGHAT and CDR2 is FQNNGV in the germline V gene. The CDR3 is 16 amino acids. V was cut by 1 base and J by 0 bases, with 13 bases left in between.